A selection of T cell receptor beta chains follows, all from one sample in a study of cytomegalovirus exposure and HLA in healthy donors. Assay used: immunoSEQ multiplex PCR; TCRdb lists only in-frame clones, some missing. This table holds fewer than 250,000 clones, more than 75% found once. The source material was PBMCs. These receptors were obtained from a woman between 18 and 29 years old in good health and CMV-seropositive. CDR3s include the opening cysteine and the closing phenylalanine or tryptophan. The D gene is left open where the match is weak.

d_call: TRBD2
j_call: TRBJ2-7
v_call: TRBV5-1
cdr3_nt: TGCGCCAGCAGGGACCTAGCGGGTACGTACGAGCAGTACTTC
cdr3_aa: CASRDLAGTYEQYF

d_call: .
j_call: TRBJ2-1
v_call: TRBV1
cdr3_nt: TGCACCAGCAGCCACCCGCCGGGGTTGAGGAATGAGCAGTTCTTC
cdr3_aa: CTSSHPPGLRNEQFF

d_call: TRBD1
j_call: TRBJ1-2
v_call: TRBV29-1
cdr3_nt: TGCAGCGTTTGGGGGGACAGGGGGCCCTATGGCTACACCTTC
cdr3_aa: CSVWGDRGPYGYTF

d_call: .
j_call: TRBJ1-2
v_call: TRBV19
cdr3_nt: TGTGCCAGTAGTATTTCACAGCACTATGGCTACACCTTC
cdr3_aa: CASSISQHYGYTF

d_call: TRBD2
j_call: TRBJ2-5
v_call: TRBV2
cdr3_nt: TGTGCCAGCAGTGGAGCTAGCGGGGGGAGGGAGACCCAGTACTTC
cdr3_aa: CASSGASGGRETQYF

d_call: TRBD2
j_call: TRBJ2-1
v_call: TRBV7-3
cdr3_nt: TGTGCCAGCAGCTTGAGCGGGACTACCGGCGATGAGCAGTTCTTC
cdr3_aa: CASSLSGTTGDEQFF

d_call: .
j_call: TRBJ2-2
v_call: TRBV5-1
cdr3_nt: TGCGCCAGCAGCTTGGCAGGCACCGGGGAGCTGTTTTTT
cdr3_aa: CASSLAGTGELFF

d_call: .
j_call: TRBJ2-3
v_call: TRBV2
cdr3_nt: TGTGCCAGCCTCGTGGGGGGTACGCAGTATTTT
cdr3_aa: CASLVGGTQYF

d_call: .
j_call: TRBJ2-7
v_call: TRBV29-1
cdr3_nt: TGCAGCGTTGCCTGGCAGGTCTTCGACGAGCAGTACTTC
cdr3_aa: CSVAWQVFDEQYF

d_call: TRBD1
j_call: TRBJ2-7
v_call: TRBV28
cdr3_nt: TGTGCCAGCAGTTGGACAGGGGTCGGAGTCTACGAGCAGTACTTC
cdr3_aa: CASSWTGVGVYEQYF

d_call: TRBD2
j_call: TRBJ2-7
v_call: TRBV28
cdr3_nt: TGTGCCAGCAGTCTCGGGGGGTCGTACGAGCAGTACTTC
cdr3_aa: CASSLGGSYEQYF

d_call: .
j_call: TRBJ2-5
v_call: TRBV5-4
cdr3_nt: TGTGCCAGCAGCTCGCCGGTCGAGGGACAAGAGACCCAGTACTTC
cdr3_aa: CASSSPVEGQETQYF

d_call: TRBD2
j_call: TRBJ2-3
v_call: TRBV7-8
cdr3_nt: TGTGCCAGCAGCTTAGATCCCCTAGCGGGCAGCACAGATACGCAGTATTTT
cdr3_aa: CASSLDPLAGSTDTQYF

d_call: .
j_call: TRBJ1-2
v_call: TRBV5-6
cdr3_nt: TGTGCCAGCAGAAAACCAGGGGTCTATGGCTACACCTTC
cdr3_aa: CASRKPGVYGYTF